The 3 T cell receptor beta chains listed next were all sequenced from one sample in a study of molecular identifiers for immune sequencing clone quantification. TCRdb recomputed calls from the PCR reads with MiXCR, one row per CDR3 protein. Among about 89,000 distinct CDR3 sequences listed, 15% to 20% were seen once. Sequencing was performed on naive CD8+ T cells from blood, with Jurkat cell RNA spiked in. Subset noted: FACS-sorted CD8+CD4-CCR7+CD45RA+ naive T cells. These receptors came from a human donor in good health. Some libraries in this study had Jurkat cell RNA spiked in.

The sample holds many counts of this clonotype. The genes are TRBV19 and TRBJ2-1; tentatively, D is TRBD1 (5 bases). Germline assignment: CDR1 LNHDA and CDR2 SQIVND (reference sequence). Trimming took off 5 bases at V and 2 bases at J, with 10 bases between the two ends. This CDR3 region has 14 residues. CDR3 protein: CASSEGATYNEQFF. DNA for the CDR3: TGTGCCAGTAGTGAAGGGGCTACCTACAATGAGCAGTTCTTC.

This clonotype was detected many times. The V and J genes are TRBV3-1 and TRBJ1-1, with D unresolved. The V gene lost 4 bases and the J gene lost 0 bases, with 15 bases spanning the gap. The CDR3 contains 16 residues. Per germline, CDR1 LGHDT and CDR2 YNNKEL (reference sequence). Here the CDR3 reads CASSRPFGQMNTEAFF. The CDR3 coding sequence is TGTGCCAGCAGCCGCCCTTTCGGGCAGATGAACACTGAAGCTTTCTTT.

The chain employs TRBV27 and TRBJ2-6; D unclear. Trimming cost V 5 bases and J 4 bases, with 15 bases left between them. The length of the CDR3 is 16 residues. Germline assignment: CDR1 MNHEY and CDR2 SMNVEV (reference sequence). The CDR3 bases are TGTGCCAGCAGTGCGGTAGGCTTGTTCGGGGCCAACGTCCTGACTTTC. Its protein is CASSAVGLFGANVLTF.